This is a list of T cell receptor beta chains from one sample in a study of human T cells and chemical hapten exposure. MiXCR was run by TCRdb on the RACE reads, yielding one entry per CDR3 protein. Counted here are some 400,000 distinct CDR3 sequences, roughly 5% occurring once; the ten biggest clones make up just over 2.5%. The sequenced sample was whole blood, obtained in connection with sensitization to the hapten diphenylcyclopropenone (DPC). Every receptor here comes from a woman aged 45 to 65 with alopecia areata. Some clones in this sample may be carry-over from other donors' samples. Each CDR3 is given with its conserved first and last residue. The order of the fields is J gene, CDR3 length, V gene, D gene, clone size, CDR3 protein, CDR3 DNA. D genes are given only for firm matches. Expanded clones are given a class, and other clones once, few, many or no size at all.

TRBJ2-5 15 TRBV5-6 TRBD2 . CASSWAGGGEETQYF TGTGCCAGCAGCTGGGCGGGAGGGGGCGAGGAGACCCAGTACTTC
TRBJ1-5 16 TRBV27 . many CASSLSQPYSNQPQHF TGTGCCAGCAGTTTGTCGCAGCCCTATAGCAATCAGCCCCAGCATTTT
TRBJ1-3 14 TRBV6-5 . many CASSYSISGNTIYF TGTGCCAGCAGTTACTCGATCTCTGGAAACACCATATATTTT
TRBJ2-1 16 TRBV20-1 TRBD2 many CSARDLTGGLYNEQFF TGCAGTGCTAGAGATTTGACGGGGGGACTTTACAATGAGCAGTTCTTC
TRBJ1-2 16 TRBV30 TRBD1 many CAWSSRTGARAYGYTF TGTGCCTGGAGTTCCCGGACAGGGGCGAGGGCCTATGGCTACACCTTC
TRBJ1-5 15 TRBV3-1 TRBD1 . CASSHQGDGNQPQHF TGTGCCAGCAGTCATCAGGGGGACGGCAATCAGCCCCAGCATTTT
TRBJ2-1 12 TRBV19 . many CASSIGGNEQFF TGTGCCAGTAGTATCGGAGGGAATGAGCAGTTCTTC
TRBJ2-1 16 TRBV11-2 . . CASSPEGTRTYNEQFF TGTGCCAGCAGCCCCGAGGGCACTAGAACCTACAATGAGCAGTTCTTC
TRBJ1-2 13 TRBV5-8 . many CASTWDRRHGYTF TGTGCCAGCACATGGGACCGAAGACATGGCTACACCTTC
TRBJ2-5 13 TRBV27 . few CASSFDPRETQYF TGTGCCAGCAGTTTTGACCCGAGGGAAACCCAGTACTTC
TRBJ1-3 13 TRBV12-3/TRBV12-4 . many CASRETVGNTIYF TGTGCCAGCAGAGAGACGGTTGGAAACACCATATATTTT
TRBJ1-2 15 TRBV3-1 . few CASSQALQREYGYTF TGTGCCAGCAGCCAAGCCTTACAGAGAGAGTATGGCTACACCTTC
TRBJ2-1 12 TRBV24-1 . many CATSDFNNEQFF TGTGCCACCAGTGATTTCAACAATGAGCAGTTCTTC
TRBJ2-6 19 TRBV9 . few CASSVSLSEQGSGANVLTF TGTGCCAGCAGCGTAAGTCTTTCCGAACAGGGTTCAGGGGCCAACGTCCTGACTTTC
TRBJ1-5 14 TRBV25-1 . . CASSEYGDNQPQHF TGTGCCAGCAGTGAATATGGGGACAATCAGCCCCAGCATTTT
TRBJ2-5 12 TRBV7-6 . few CASSSGSTRQTF TGTGCCAGCAGCTCCGGCAGTACCCGGCAAACGTTC
TRBJ1-3 12 TRBV10-3 . . CAIRVSGNTIYF TGTGCCATCAGGGTTTCTGGAAACACCATATATTTT
TRBJ1-5 22 TRBV7-5 . few CISVPEAKPKPRDSYSNQPQHF .
TRBJ2-1 14 TRBV29-1 TRBD2 few CSARLAGGRVEQFF TGCAGCGCACGACTAGCGGGGGGGCGGGTTGAGCAGTTCTTC
TRBJ1-1 12 TRBV29-1 . many CSVGQMNTEAFF TGCAGCGTTGGACAGATGAACACTGAAGCTTTCTTT
TRBJ1-5 13 TRBV11-2 . . CASSLDINQPQHF TGTGCCAGCAGCTTGGACATCAATCAGCCCCAGCATTTT
TRBJ1-2 13 TRBV12-3/TRBV12-4 TRBD1 . CASSTGTGAGYTF TGTGCCAGCAGTACCGGGACAGGGGCTGGCTACACCTTC
TRBJ2-7 15 TRBV6-2/TRBV6-3 . many CASGRRLLSSYEQYF TGTGCCAGTGGGCGTCGACTCCTAAGCTCCTACGAGCAGTACTTC
TRBJ1-2 17 TRBV10-3 TRBD1 many CAISESKTGGWVYGYTF TGTGCCATCAGTGAGTCGAAGACAGGGGGTTGGGTCTATGGCTACACCTTC
TRBJ2-2 14 TRBV4-1 . . CASSQPVDTGELFF TGCGCCAGCAGCCAACCCGTCGACACCGGGGAGCTGTTTTTT
TRBJ1-1 14 TRBV6-5 . many CASSYQGLSTEAFF TGTGCCAGCAGTTATCAGGGATTAAGCACTGAAGCTTTCTTT
TRBJ2-7 12 TRBV20-1 TRBD1 . CSATGTGELVYF TGCAGTGCAACCGGGACAGGGGAACTGGTGTACTTC
TRBJ1-1 14 TRBV29-1 TRBD1 many CSVQGQGRNTEAFF TGCAGCGTTCAGGGACAGGGCCGGAACACTGAAGCTTTCTTT
TRBJ2-1 16 TRBV20-1 . few CSAMDLRLASLNEQFF TGCAGTGCTATGGATCTGCGCCTAGCCTCATTGAATGAGCAGTTCTTC
TRBJ2-2 16 TRBV29-1 . many CSVGDRSREGTGELFF TGCAGCGTTGGGGACAGGTCGCGGGAGGGAACCGGGGAGCTGTTTTTT
TRBJ2-7 13 TRBV6-2/TRBV6-3 . many CASSLPPAYEQYF TGTGCCAGCAGCCTCCCCCCAGCTTACGAGCAGTACTTC
TRBJ1-2 15 TRBV12-3/TRBV12-4 TRBD1 few CASSLSGGQGGGYTF TGTGCCAGCAGTTTATCAGGGGGCCAAGGGGGAGGCTACACCTTC
TRBJ2-3 15 TRBV7-2 . many CASSLGQGGRNTQYF TGTGCCAGCAGCTTAGGTCAGGGCGGCCGAAATACGCAGTATTTT
TRBJ2-3 18 TRBV12-5 TRBD2 . CASGLARTSGGYTDTQYF TGTGCTAGTGGTTTGGCTCGGACTAGCGGGGGCTACACAGATACGCAGTATTTT
TRBJ2-3 13 TRBV29-1 . many CSVALASTDTQYF TGCAGCGTTGCGCTGGCTAGCACAGATACGCAGTATTTT
TRBJ2-3 13 TRBV4-3 . many CASSQEGPDTQYF TGCGCCAGCAGCCAAGAAGGGCCAGATACGCAGTATTTT
TRBJ2-7 13 TRBV29-1 . many CSVLLHTAYEQYF TGCAGCGTTCTACTCCACACTGCCTACGAGCAGTACTTC
TRBJ2-7 14 TRBV3-1 TRBD2 few CASSQGRTRIEQYF TGTGCCAGCAGCCAAGGTCGGACTAGAATCGAGCAGTACTTC
TRBJ2-7 14 TRBV10-3 TRBD1 few CAIRLTGAEHEQYF TGTGCCATCAGACTTACAGGGGCCGAACACGAGCAGTACTTC
TRBJ1-5 12 TRBV7-9 . . CASAYSNQPQHF TGTGCCAGCGCCTATAGCAATCAGCCCCAGCATTTT
TRBJ1-5 13 TRBV12-3/TRBV12-4 . . CASSLAEGQPQHF TGTGCCAGCAGTTTAGCGGAAGGACAGCCCCAGCATTTT
TRBJ1-5 12 TRBV15 . few CATSGGGQPQHF TGTGCCACCAGCGGGGGGGGACAGCCCCAGCATTTT
TRBJ1-2 12 TRBV2 TRBD1 few CASRGTEHGYTF TGTGCCAGCAGGGGGACAGAGCATGGCTACACCTTC
TRBJ2-7 12 TRBV20-1 TRBD1 many CSATGTGYEQYF TGCAGTGCTACCGGGACAGGCTACGAGCAGTACTTC
TRBJ1-5 12 TRBV6-1 . many CASSRGEQPQHF TGTGCCAGCAGTAGGGGGGAACAGCCCCAGCATTTT
TRBJ1-4 18 TRBV5-1 TRBD1 many CASSVTGTGPKANEKLFF TGCGCCAGCAGCGTAACCGGGACAGGGCCTAAGGCTAATGAAAAACTGTTTTTT
TRBJ2-1 15 TRBV18 TRBD2 many CASSIASGSYNEQFF TGTGCCAGCTCTATTGCTAGCGGTTCCTACAATGAGCAGTTCTTC
TRBJ1-1 13 TRBV27 . . CASSFGGTTEAFF TGTGCCAGCAGTTTTGGAGGGACCACTGAAGCTTTCTTT
TRBJ1-1 15 TRBV27 TRBD1 many CASSLSGTGSTEAFF TGTGCCAGCAGTCTCAGCGGGACAGGGTCCACTGAAGCTTTCTTT
TRBJ1-6 12 TRBV29-1 TRBD1 many CRYRDRNSPLHF TGCAGATACCGGGACAGAAATTCACCCCTCCACTTT
TRBJ2-5 13 TRBV6-5 . . CASSYNRETTQYF TGTGCCAGCAGTTATAACAGGGAGACGACCCAGTACTTC
TRBJ2-7 12 TRBV2 . few CASSPEIDEQYF TGTGCCAGCAGCCCCGAGATAGACGAGCAGTACTTC
TRBJ2-7 14 TRBV20-1 . few CSARRTTSFYEQYF TGCAGTGCTAGGCGCACCACTAGTTTCTACGAGCAGTACTTC